The sequence of this T cell receptor beta chain was determined in a study of siplizumab effects on memory and regulatory T cells. Among a few donor pairs, the unstimulated naive, memory, effector memory and TEMRA subsets underwent sequencing. Per individual sample, about 10^5 TCR templates were assayed. Method: immunoSEQ multiplex PCR; TCRdb's copy keeps in-frame clones and lacks some. The top ten hold under 0.04% of the sample, which has tens of thousands of clones, approximately 97% seen once. In germline, CDR1 is SNHLY, CDR2 FYNNEI. V was clipped by 11 bases and J by 0 bases, with 14 bases between them. The CDR3 sequence is 15 residues long. Concerning this clone: Its specificity is not known.

Study-level points and caveats: There appeared to be greater diversity in naive T cells than in memory cells, and naive T cells seemed major contributors to the alloresponse. Tregs proliferating in siplizumab cultures lacked confirmation of their suppressive function.

The receptor comes from a human donor in good health. The rearrangement uses TRBV2 and TRBJ1-6, with D uncertain. The sequenced material came from naive CD4+ T cells sorted from blood. CDR3 region: CAGKRESSYNSPLHF. The DNA for the CDR3 is TGTGCCGGAAAGAGAGAGAGCTCCTATAATTCACCCCTCCACTTT.